One and the same sample provided the 20 T cell receptor beta chains below, sequenced in a study of T cells in localized non-small cell lung cancer. Generated by immunoSEQ multiplex PCR, the TCRdb table keeps only in-frame clones and is missing some. This table holds roughly 58,000 clones, roughly 76% found once. This specimen consisted of PBMCs, obtained before any cancer treatment. These receptors were taken from a man aged 35-75 years with stage II lung adenocarcinoma.

The V and J genes are TRBV18 and TRBJ2-5; tentatively, D is TRBD2 (5 bases). V shed 5 bases and J shed 2 bases, with 9 bases lying between them. The CDR3 has 13 residues. The germline CDR1 and CDR2 sequences are KGHSH and LQKENI. The CDR3 loop reads CASSAGLQETQYF. The CDR3 DNA follows: TGTGCCAGCTCAGCAGGACTTCAAGAGACCCAGTACTTC.

This chain joins TRBV6-6 and TRBJ2-7; 7 nucleotides line up with TRBD1. The trim removed 7 bases at V and 2 bases at J, leaving 8 bases unmatched. The CDR3 consists of 14 residues. CDR1 is MNHNY and CDR2 is SVGAGI in the germline V gene (reference sequence). CDR3 sequence (DNA): TGTGCCAGCAACCAGCAGGGGGTCCCCTACGAGCAGTACTTC. Protein sequence: CASNQQGVPYEQYF.

This clone came up a few times. The chain has TRBV5-7 and TRBJ2-7, with D perhaps being TRBD1 or TRBD2 (5 bases each). TRBV5-7 is filed as an ORF, its function uncertain. The CDR3 extends over 15 amino acids. The ends were cut back, 2 bases at V and 2 bases at J, with 14 bases in the middle. As DNA, the CDR3 is TGTGCCAGCAGCTTACCGGGACCGAGTACCTACGAGCAGTACTTC. Protein sequence: CASSLPGPSTYEQYF.

The chain couples TRBV29-1 to TRBJ2-5, with a possible D match to TRBD1 (6 bases). Germline loops: CDR1 SQVTM, CDR2 ANQGSEA. Trimming took 7 bases from V and 4 from J, leaving 16 bases between them. This CDR3 region has 13 residues. The CDR3 protein is CSASMTGGETQYF. CDR3 nucleotide sequence: TGCAGCGCCTCAATGACAGGAGGAGAGACCCAGTACTTC. Using reference TRBV29-1 and TRBJ2-5 for the parts outside the CDR3, the full variable domain is SAVISQKPSRDICQRGTSLTIQCQVDSQVTMMFWYRQQPGQSLTLIATANQGSEATYESGFVIDKFPISRPNLTFSTLTVSNMSPEDSSIYLCSASMTGGETQYFGPGTRLLVL.

The rearrangement links TRBV5-6 to TRBJ1-2; TRBD1 might be the D (5 bases). CDR1 and CDR2 (germline): SGHDT, YYEEEE. Trimming shortened V by 6 bases and J by 4 bases, and 13 bases separated the two germline ends. The CDR3 consists of 13 residues. CDR3 DNA: TGTGCCAGCACCCCCTGGGGGTCCTATGGCTACACCTTC. Its translation: CASTPWGSYGYTF.

The gene calls are TRBV27 and TRBJ1-1; no reliable D call. The length of the CDR3 is 14 residues. Germline CDR1 is MNHEY and CDR2 is SMNVEV (reference sequence). Trimming pared 4 bases from V and 0 bases from J, leaving 9 bases between. The CDR3 bases are TGTGCCAGCAGTTCTCGGGTCATGAACACTGAAGCTTTCTTT. The encoded protein is CASSSRVMNTEAFF.

The chain employs TRBV5-1 and TRBJ1-1; no definite D call. This CDR3 has 13 amino acids. Germline lookup yields CDR1 SGHRS and CDR2 YFSETQ. V was shortened by 4 bases and J by 6 bases, with 13 bases between the two germline ends. The CDR3 DNA follows: TGCGCCAGCAGCACGTCGGGGATCGCTGAAGCTTTCTTT. It is translated as CASSTSGIAEAFF.

The chain employs TRBV6-5 and TRBJ2-3; 11 nucleotides agree with TRBD2. Germline V gene lookup returns CDR1 MNHEY and CDR2 SVGAGI. This CDR3 comprises 16 residues. V shed 0 bases and J 4 bases; nucleotides not matched to a gene: 3. The CDR3 is CASSYSKLAGADTQYF. CDR3 nucleotide sequence: TGTGCCAGCAGTTACTCGAAACTAGCGGGGGCAGATACGCAGTATTTT.

This clone was observed a single time. The junction does not match germline at one end; this may be a read error. This chain uses TRBV6-5 with TRBJ2-7; a weak D match, TRBD2 (6 bases). This CDR3 is built from 13 residues. Germline CDR1 is MNHEY and CDR2 is SVGAGI. The CDR3 here is CASTRGVSNEQYF. The CDR3 bases are TGTGCCAGCACCCGCGGGGTCTCCAACGAGCAGTACTTC.

The J gene is TRBJ1-1, the V gene TRBV6-5, with TRBD1 as a possible D gene (6 bases). The CDR3 is 14 residues long. CDR1 and CDR2 (germline): MNHEY, SVGAGI. Trimming removed 2 bases from V and 4 bases from J, with 11 bases in between. Written as DNA, the CDR3 is TGTGCCAGCAGTTACAGCGACAGGATCACTGAAGCTTTCTTT. Amino acids: CASSYSDRITEAFF.

V and J are TRBV7-9 and TRBJ2-2; either TRBD1 or TRBD2 may fit D (7 bases each). CDR3 length equals 15 residues. Germline lookup yields CDR1 SEHNR and CDR2 FQNEAQ (reference sequence). V lost 4 bases to trimming and J lost 6 bases, with 15 bases between them. CDR3 in amino acids: CASSSSGQGAGELFF. As DNA, the CDR3 is TGTGCCAGCAGCTCTAGCGGCCAGGGGGCCGGGGAGCTGTTTTTT. Variable domain in full (rest from reference TRBV7-9 and TRBJ2-2): DTGVSQNPRHKITKRGQNVTFRCDPISEHNRLYWYRQTLGQGPEFLTYFQNEAQLEKSRLLSDRFSAERPKGSFSTLEIQRTEQGDSAMYLCASSSSGQGAGELFFGEGSRLTVL.

This clone was recorded only once. The CDR3 nucleotides read TGTGCCAGCAGCTTGAGGACTAGCTGGAGCAATGAGCAGTTCTTC. It encodes CASSLRTSWSNEQFF. The V gene is TRBV7-9, the J gene TRBJ2-1, with 8 bases fitting TRBD2. With 3 bases clipped from V and 6 bases from J, the junction kept 7 bases outside the gene matches. This CDR3 spans 15 amino acids. The germline V gene encodes CDR1 SEHNR and CDR2 FQNEAQ (reference sequence).

The chain couples TRBV6-6 to TRBJ1-1; D is unresolved. The CDR3 contains 12 residues. Trimming took 1 base from V and 0 from J, leaving 0 bases between them. Per the germline V gene, CDR1 is MNHNY and CDR2 is SVGAGI (reference sequence). As DNA, the CDR3 is TGTGCCAGCAGTTACTTGAACACTGAAGCTTTCTTT. This codes for CASSYLNTEAFF.

The chain combines TRBV30 with TRBJ1-6; 7 bases are shared with TRBD1. Trimming removed 7 bases from V and 6 bases from J; junction bases left unmatched: 3. Looked up from germline, CDR1 is GTSNPN and CDR2 is SVGIG (reference sequence). This CDR3 region has 12 residues. The CDR3 here is CASGQVNSPLHF. The CDR3 DNA reads as TGTGCCTCCGGACAGGTTAATTCACCCCTCCACTTT.

This chain links TRBV7-2 with TRBJ2-1, with D tentatively TRBD1 (5 bases). In germline, CDR1 is SGHTA, CDR2 FQGNSA. With 5 bases removed from V and 5 bases from J, the gap between germline ends came to 16 bases. The CDR3 spans 15 residues. CDR3 sequence reads: CASSPSRQGNNEQFF. CDR3 in DNA: TGTGCCAGCAGCCCCTCCCGGCAGGGCAACAATGAGCAGTTCTTC.

This clone has a single count. V usage is TRBV5-6 and J usage is TRBJ2-7, with 8 bases matching TRBD1. V was clipped by 3 bases and J by 5 bases; unmatched bases: 4. Germline lookup yields CDR1 SGHDT and CDR2 YYEEEE. This CDR3 has 13 residues. This CDR3 is CASSSTGGNEQYF. The CDR3 DNA sequence: TGTGCCAGCAGCTCTACAGGGGGGAACGAGCAGTACTTC.

This clone was recorded only once. This chain joins TRBV19 and TRBJ1-1; D is unresolved. The CDR3 is 15 residues long. Trimming removed 1 base from V and 4 bases from J, with 13 bases in between. Germline V gene lookup returns CDR1 LNHDA and CDR2 SQIVND (reference sequence). This chain's CDR3 is CASSIGAGSSTEAFF. The DNA of the CDR3 is TGTGCCAGTAGTATAGGCGCAGGTTCAAGCACTGAAGCTTTCTTT.

This clone was found a few times. The V call is TRBV19, the J call TRBJ2-1, with 12 bases matching TRBD1. With 1 base clipped from V and 10 bases from J, the junction kept 8 bases outside the gene matches. The CDR3 runs 16 residues. Germline V CDR1 and CDR2: LNHDA, SQIVND (reference sequence). The CDR3 loop reads CASSIATGQGAREQFF. The CDR3 bases are TGTGCCAGTAGTATAGCTACGGGACAGGGGGCAAGAGAGCAGTTCTTC.

This clone has a handful of counts. The genes are TRBV7-2 and TRBJ2-1; 9 nucleotides agree with TRBD1. This CDR3 is built from 16 residues. The ends lost 5 bases at V and 1 base at J; junction bases unmatched: 6. Germline CDR1 SGHTA, CDR2 FQGNSA. Written as DNA, the CDR3 is TGTGCCAGCAGCCCAACCGGGACAGGGTCCTACAATGAGCAGTTCTTC. Protein sequence: CASSPTGTGSYNEQFF.

This clone is a singleton in its sample. V is TRBV7-8 and J is TRBJ2-1; TRBD1 matches 7 bases. The CDR3 sequence is 15 residues long. Losses at the gene ends were 5 bases for V and 8 bases for J; bases not matched to a gene: 12. Germline CDR1 and CDR2: SGHVS and FQNEAQ. The CDR3 nucleotides are TGTGCCAGCAGCCCAGGGGGTGGGGGACACCATGAGCAGTTCTTC. The encoded protein is CASSPGGGGHHEQFF.